This entry concerns a single T cell receptor (beta chain). Its antigen remains unknown. This sample stems from a study of shared clonotypes between healthy human individuals. Notes on the study in general: Since donors were few, the genetic and exposure-history diversity represented was limited.

The table came from immunoSEQ multiplex PCR; TCRdb's copy has only in-frame clones and leaves some out. This sample has around 450,000 clones, with 70% to 80% found just once. Recent vaccinations or acute infections were absent in the healthy HIV-negative adult donors. The sequence came from a middle-aged woman in good health. Some clones in this sample may be carry-over from other donors' samples. Source material: PBMCs.

The CDR3 region is CAWGGGHSGANVLTF. DNA of the CDR3: TGTGCCTGGGGGGGCGGGCACTCTGGGGCCAACGTCCTGACTTTC. The genes are TRBV30 and TRBJ2-6; tentative D call: TRBD1 (6 bases). CDR1 and CDR2 (germline): GTSNPN, SVGIG (reference sequence). V lost 5 bases to trimming and J lost 0 bases, with 11 bases between them. The CDR3 length is 15 residues.